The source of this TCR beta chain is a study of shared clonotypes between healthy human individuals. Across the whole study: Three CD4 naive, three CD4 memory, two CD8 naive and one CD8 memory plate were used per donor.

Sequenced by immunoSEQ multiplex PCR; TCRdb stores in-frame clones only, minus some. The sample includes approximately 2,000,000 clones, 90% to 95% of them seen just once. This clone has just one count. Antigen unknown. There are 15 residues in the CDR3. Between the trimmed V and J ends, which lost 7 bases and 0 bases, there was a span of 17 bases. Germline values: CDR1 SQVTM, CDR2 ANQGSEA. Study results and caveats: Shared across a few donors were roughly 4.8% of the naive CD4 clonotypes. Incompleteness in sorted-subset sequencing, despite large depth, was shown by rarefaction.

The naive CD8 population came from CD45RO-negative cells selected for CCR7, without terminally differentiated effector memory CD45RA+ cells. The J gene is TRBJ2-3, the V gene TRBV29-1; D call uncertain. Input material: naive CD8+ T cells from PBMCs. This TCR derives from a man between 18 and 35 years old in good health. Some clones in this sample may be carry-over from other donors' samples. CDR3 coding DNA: TGCAGCGGAAGGAAGTATTCCTCTAGCACAGATACGCAGTATTTT. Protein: CSGRKYSSSTDTQYF.